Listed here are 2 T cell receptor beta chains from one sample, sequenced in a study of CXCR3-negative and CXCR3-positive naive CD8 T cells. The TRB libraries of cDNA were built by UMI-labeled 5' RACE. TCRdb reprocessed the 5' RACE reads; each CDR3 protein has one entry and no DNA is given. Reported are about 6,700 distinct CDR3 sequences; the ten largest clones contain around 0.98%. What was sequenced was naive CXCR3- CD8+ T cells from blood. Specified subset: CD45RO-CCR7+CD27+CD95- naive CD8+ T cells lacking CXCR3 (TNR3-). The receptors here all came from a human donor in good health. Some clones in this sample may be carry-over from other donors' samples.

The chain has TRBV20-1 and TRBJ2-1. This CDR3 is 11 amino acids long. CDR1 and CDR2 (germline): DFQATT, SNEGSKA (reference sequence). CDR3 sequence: CIVSGGNEQFF.

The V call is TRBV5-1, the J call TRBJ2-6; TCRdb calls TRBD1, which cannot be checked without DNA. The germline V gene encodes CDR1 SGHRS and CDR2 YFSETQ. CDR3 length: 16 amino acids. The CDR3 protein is CASSPDRGAGANVLPF.